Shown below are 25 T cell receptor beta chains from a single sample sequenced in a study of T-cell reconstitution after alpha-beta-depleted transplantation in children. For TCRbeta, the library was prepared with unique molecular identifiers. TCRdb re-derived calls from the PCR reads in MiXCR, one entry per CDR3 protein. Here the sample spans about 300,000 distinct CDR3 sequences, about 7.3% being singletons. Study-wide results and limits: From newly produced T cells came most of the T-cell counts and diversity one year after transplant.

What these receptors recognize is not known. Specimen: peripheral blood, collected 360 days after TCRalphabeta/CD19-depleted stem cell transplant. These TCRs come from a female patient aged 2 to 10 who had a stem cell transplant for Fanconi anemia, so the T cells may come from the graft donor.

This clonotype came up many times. Here the CDR3 DNA reads TGTGCCAGCAGTGACCCGGGGGGCACTGAAGCTTTCTTT. Protein product: CASSDPGGTEAFF. The chain has TRBV25-1 and TRBJ1-1; perhaps TRBD1 as D (5 bases). Per the germline V gene, CDR1 is MGHDK and CDR2 is SYGVNS. Trimming took 3 bases from V and 4 from J, leaving 9 bases between them. This CDR3 spans 13 amino acids.

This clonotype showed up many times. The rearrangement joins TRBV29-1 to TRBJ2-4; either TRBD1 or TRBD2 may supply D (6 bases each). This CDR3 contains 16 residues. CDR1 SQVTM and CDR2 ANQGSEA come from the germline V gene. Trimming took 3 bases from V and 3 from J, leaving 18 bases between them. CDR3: CSVEGGRVLVKNIQYF. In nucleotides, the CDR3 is TGCAGCGTTGAGGGGGGCAGGGTCTTGGTCAAAAACATTCAGTACTTC.

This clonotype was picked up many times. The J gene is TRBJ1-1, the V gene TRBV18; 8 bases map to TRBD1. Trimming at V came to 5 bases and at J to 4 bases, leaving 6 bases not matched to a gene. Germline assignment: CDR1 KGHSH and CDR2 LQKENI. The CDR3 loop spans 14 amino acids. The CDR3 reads CASSSTGGRTEAFF. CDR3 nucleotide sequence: TGTGCCAGCTCAAGCACAGGGGGTCGCACTGAAGCTTTCTTT. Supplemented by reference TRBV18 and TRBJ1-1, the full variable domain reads NAGVMQNPRHLVRRRGQEARLRCSPMKGHSHVYWYRQLPEEGLKFMVYLQKENIIDESGMPKERFSAEFPKEGPSILRIQQVVRGDSAAYFCASSSTGGRTEAFFGQGTRLTVV.

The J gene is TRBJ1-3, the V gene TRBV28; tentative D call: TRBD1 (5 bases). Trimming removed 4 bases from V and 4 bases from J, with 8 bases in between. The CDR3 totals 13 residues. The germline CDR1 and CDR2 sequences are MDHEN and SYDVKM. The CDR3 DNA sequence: TGTGCCAGCAGTTGGGGGAGAGGAAACACCATATATTTT. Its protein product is CASSWGRGNTIYF.

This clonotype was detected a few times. As DNA, the CDR3 is TGTGCCAGCAGTGAATTGGGGACGGGGGTAGAGACCCAGTACTTC. It translates to CASSELGTGVETQYF. V gene TRBV25-1 combines with J gene TRBJ2-5, with TRBD2 as a possible D gene (6 bases). CDR1 and CDR2 (germline): MGHDK, SYGVNS. Trimming shortened V by 1 base and J by 4 bases, and 13 bases separated the two germline ends. CDR3 length: 15 amino acids. The full variable domain, rest sourced from reference TRBV25-1 and TRBJ2-5, is EADIYQTPRYLVIGTGKKITLECSQTMGHDKMYWYQQDPGMELHLIHYSYGVNSTEKGDLSSESTVSRIRTEHFPLTLESARPSHTSQYLCASSELGTGVETQYFGPGTRLLVL.

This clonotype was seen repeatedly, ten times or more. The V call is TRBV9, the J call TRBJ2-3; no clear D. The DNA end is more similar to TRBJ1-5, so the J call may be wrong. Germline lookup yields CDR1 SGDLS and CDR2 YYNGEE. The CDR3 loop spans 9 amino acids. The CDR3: CASSVEQHF. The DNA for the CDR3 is TGTGCCAGCAGCGTAGAACAGCATTTT.

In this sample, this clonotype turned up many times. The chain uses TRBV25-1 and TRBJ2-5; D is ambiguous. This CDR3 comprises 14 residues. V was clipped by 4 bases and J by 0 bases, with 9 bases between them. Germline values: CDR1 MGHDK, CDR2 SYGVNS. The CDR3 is CASSGVGYQETQYF. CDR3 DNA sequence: TGTGCCAGCAGTGGGGTGGGGTACCAAGAGACCCAGTACTTC.

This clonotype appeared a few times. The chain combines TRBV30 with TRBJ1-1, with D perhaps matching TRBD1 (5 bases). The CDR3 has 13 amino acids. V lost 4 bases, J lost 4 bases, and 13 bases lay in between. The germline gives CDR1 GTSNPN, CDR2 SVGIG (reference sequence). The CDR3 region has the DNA TGTGCCTGGACGAGGGGTATTGGCACTGAAGCTTTCTTT. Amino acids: CAWTRGIGTEAFF.

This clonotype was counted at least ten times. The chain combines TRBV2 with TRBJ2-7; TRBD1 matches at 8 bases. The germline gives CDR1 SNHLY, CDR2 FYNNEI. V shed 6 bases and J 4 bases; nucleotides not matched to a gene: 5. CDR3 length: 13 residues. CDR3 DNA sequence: TGTGCCAGCAGGAGGACAGGGCAGTACGAGCAGTACGTC. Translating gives CASRRTGQYEQYV.

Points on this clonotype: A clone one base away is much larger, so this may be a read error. Here the CDR3 DNA reads TGCGCCAGCAGCTTGGCCTGGGACTGCGAGCAGTACTTC. This codes for CASSLAWDCEQYF. This chain connects TRBV5-1 to TRBJ2-7; tentatively, D is TRBD2 (6 bases). V lost 0 bases to trimming and J lost 6 bases, with 10 bases between them. Germline loops: CDR1 SGHRS, CDR2 YFSETQ. The CDR3 covers 13 residues. The entire variable domain, with the rest obtained from reference TRBV5-1 and TRBJ2-7, is as follows: KAGVTQTPRYLIKTRGQQVTLSCSPISGHRSVSWYQQTPGQGLQFLFEYFSETQRNKGNFPGRFSGRQFSNSRSEMNVSTLELGDSALYLCASSLAWDCEQYFGPGTRLTVT.

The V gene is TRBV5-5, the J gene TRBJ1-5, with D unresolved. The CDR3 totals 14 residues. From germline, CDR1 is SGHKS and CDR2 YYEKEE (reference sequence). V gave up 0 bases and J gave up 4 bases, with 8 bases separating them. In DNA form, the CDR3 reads TGTGCCAGCAGCTTGGGGACGGTTAATCAGCCCCAGCATTTT. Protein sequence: CASSLGTVNQPQHF. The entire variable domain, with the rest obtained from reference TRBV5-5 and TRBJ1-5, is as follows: DAGVTQSPTHLIKTRGQQVTLRCSPISGHKSVSWYQQVLGQGPQFIFQYYEKEERGRGNFPDRFSARQFPNYSSELNVNALLLGDSALYLCASSLGTVNQPQHFGDGTRLSIL.

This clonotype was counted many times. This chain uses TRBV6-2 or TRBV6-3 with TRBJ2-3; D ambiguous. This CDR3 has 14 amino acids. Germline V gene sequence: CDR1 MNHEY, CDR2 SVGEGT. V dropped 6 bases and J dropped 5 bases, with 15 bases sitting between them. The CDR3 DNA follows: TGTGCCAGCAGCAAGGGAAGGGTACAAGATACGCAGTATTTT. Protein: CASSKGRVQDTQYF.

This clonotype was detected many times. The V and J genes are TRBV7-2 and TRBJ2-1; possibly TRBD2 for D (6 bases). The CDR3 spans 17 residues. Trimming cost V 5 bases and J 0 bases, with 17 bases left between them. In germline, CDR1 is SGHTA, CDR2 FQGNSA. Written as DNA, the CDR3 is TGTGCCAGCAGCCGCCCGGGACTGGGCCTCTCCTACAATGAGCAGTTCTTC. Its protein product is CASSRPGLGLSYNEQFF. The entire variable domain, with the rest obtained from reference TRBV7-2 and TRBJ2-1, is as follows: GAGVSQSPSNKVTEKGKDVELRCDPISGHTALYWYRQSLGQGLEFLIYFQGNSAPDKSGLPSDRFSAERTGGSVSTLTIQRTQQEDSAVYLCASSRPGLGLSYNEQFFGPGTRLTVL.

The CDR3 DNA reads as TGTGCCAGCAGTTTATTGCCCCATCAGCCCCAGCATTTT. It encodes CASSLLPHQPQHF. The genes are TRBV27 and TRBJ1-5; no firm D call. This CDR3 comprises 13 residues. V was trimmed by 1 base and J by 5 bases, leaving 6 bases between them. Per germline, CDR1 MNHEY and CDR2 SMNVEV (reference sequence).

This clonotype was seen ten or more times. The CDR3 nucleotides are TGCGCCAGCAGCTTGGCCTTAGAAGGGACCCAGTACTTC. It translates to CASSLALEGTQYF. V usage is TRBV5-1 and J usage is TRBJ2-5; D gene uncertain. Germline loops: CDR1 SGHRS, CDR2 YFSETQ. The CDR3 totals 13 residues. V shed 0 bases and J shed 7 bases, with 10 bases lying between them.

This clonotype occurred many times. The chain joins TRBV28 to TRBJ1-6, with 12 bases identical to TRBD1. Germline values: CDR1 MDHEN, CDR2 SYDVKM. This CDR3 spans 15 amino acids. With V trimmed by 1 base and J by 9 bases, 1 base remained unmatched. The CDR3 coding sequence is TGTGCCAGCAGTTTATTGGGACAGGGGGCTTCACCCCTCCACTTT. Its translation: CASSLLGQGASPLHF.

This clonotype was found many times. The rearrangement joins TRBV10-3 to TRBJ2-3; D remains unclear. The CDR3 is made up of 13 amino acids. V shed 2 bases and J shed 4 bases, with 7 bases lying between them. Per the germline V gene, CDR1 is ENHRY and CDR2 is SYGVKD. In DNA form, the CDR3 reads TGTGCCATCAGTGAGGTCAAGTCAGATACGCAGTATTTT. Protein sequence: CAISEVKSDTQYF.

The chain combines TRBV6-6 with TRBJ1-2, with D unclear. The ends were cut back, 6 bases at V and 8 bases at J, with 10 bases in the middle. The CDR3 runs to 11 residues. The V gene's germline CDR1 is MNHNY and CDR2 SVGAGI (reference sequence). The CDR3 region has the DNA TGTGCCAGCAGGGATCTAGGCGGCTACACCTTC. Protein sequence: CASRDLGGYTF.

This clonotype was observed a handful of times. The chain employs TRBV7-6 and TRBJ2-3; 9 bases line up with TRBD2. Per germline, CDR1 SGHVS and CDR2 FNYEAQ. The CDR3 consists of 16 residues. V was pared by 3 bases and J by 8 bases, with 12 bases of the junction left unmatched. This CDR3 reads CASSFRAGGISPTQYF. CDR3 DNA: TGTGCCAGCAGCTTCAGGGCGGGGGGGATCTCCCCTACGCAGTATTTT.

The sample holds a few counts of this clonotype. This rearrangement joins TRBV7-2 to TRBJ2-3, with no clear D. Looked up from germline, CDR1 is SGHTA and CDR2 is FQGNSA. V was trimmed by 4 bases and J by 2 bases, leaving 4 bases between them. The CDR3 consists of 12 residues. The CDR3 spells CASSSATDTQYF. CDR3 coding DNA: TGTGCCAGCAGCTCTGCCACAGATACGCAGTATTTT. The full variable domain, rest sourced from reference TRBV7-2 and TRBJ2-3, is GAGVSQSPSNKVTEKGKDVELRCDPISGHTALYWYRQSLGQGLEFLIYFQGNSAPDKSGLPSDRFSAERTGGSVSTLTIQRTQQEDSAVYLCASSSATDTQYFGPGTRLTVL.

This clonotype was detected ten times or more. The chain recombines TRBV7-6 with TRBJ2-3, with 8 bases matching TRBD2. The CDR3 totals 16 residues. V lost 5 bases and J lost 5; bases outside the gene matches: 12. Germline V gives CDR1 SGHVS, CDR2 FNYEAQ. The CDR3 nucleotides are TGTGCCAGCAGCCCCAAAGTAGCGGGGATTAGAGATACGCAGTATTTT. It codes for CASSPKVAGIRDTQYF.

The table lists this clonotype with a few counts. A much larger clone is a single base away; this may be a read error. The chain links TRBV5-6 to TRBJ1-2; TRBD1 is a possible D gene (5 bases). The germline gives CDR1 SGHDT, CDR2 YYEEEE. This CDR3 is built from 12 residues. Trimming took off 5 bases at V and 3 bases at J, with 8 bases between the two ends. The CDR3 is CASSSGDYGYTF. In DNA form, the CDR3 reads TGTGCCAGCAGTTCGGGGGACTATGGCTACACCTTC.

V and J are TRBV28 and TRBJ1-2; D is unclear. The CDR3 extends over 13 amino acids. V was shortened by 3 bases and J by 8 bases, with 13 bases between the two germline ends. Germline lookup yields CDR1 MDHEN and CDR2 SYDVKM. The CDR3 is CASSFLTWEGYTF. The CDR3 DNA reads TGTGCCAGCAGTTTCCTAACTTGGGAGGGCTACACCTTC.

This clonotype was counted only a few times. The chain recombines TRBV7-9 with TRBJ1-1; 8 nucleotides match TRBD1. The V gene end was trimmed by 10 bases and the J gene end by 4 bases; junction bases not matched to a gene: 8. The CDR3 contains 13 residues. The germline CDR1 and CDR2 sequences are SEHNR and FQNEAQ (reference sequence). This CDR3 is CATRSDRGTEAFF. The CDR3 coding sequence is TGTGCCACCAGATCCGACAGGGGCACTGAAGCTTTCTTT.

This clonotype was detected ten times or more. The CDR3 sequence is CASSIGTGSYSQETQYF. In nucleotides, the CDR3 is TGTGCCAGCAGCATCGGGACAGGGAGTTACTCGCAAGAGACCCAGTACTTC. The rearrangement links TRBV7-9 to TRBJ2-5, with 9 bases identical to TRBD1. This CDR3 has 17 residues. Germline CDR1 is SEHNR and CDR2 is FQNEAQ (reference sequence). V shed 5 bases, J shed 2 bases, and the junction held 12 bases outside the gene matches. Based on the CDR3 plus reference TRBV7-9 and TRBJ2-5, the full variable domain is DTGVSQNPRHKITKRGQNVTFRCDPISEHNRLYWYRQTLGQGPEFLTYFQNEAQLEKSRLLSDRFSAERPKGSFSTLEIQRTEQGDSAMYLCASSIGTGSYSQETQYFGPGTRLLVL.